The 27 T cell receptor beta chains in this list originate from one sample, sequenced in a study of blood T cell repertoires in COVID-19. The data were produced by immunoSEQ multiplex PCR, yet TCRdb's version contains in-frame clones alone and is incomplete. The data contain some 140,000 clones, 85% to 90% of them singletons. Sequenced: peripheral blood. These receptors were obtained from a man in his forties or fifties with active or convalescent COVID-19.

The sample holds one count of this clone. The V gene is TRBV10-3, the J gene TRBJ1-4; D is possibly TRBD1 (5 bases). The V gene lost 3 bases and the J gene lost 0 bases, with 20 bases spanning the gap. Per the germline V gene, CDR1 is ENHRY and CDR2 is SYGVKD. This CDR3 spans 19 amino acids. CDR3 in amino acids: CAISDPGRSTGATNEKLFF. For the CDR3, the DNA is TGTGCCATCAGTGACCCGGGACGGTCAACGGGGGCAACTAATGAAAAACTGTTTTTT.

V is TRBV5-6 and J is TRBJ2-1; D may be TRBD2 (6 bases). The CDR3 is 16 amino acids. Germline CDR1 reads SGHDT; CDR2 reads YYEEEE. The V end was cut by 6 bases, the J end by 6 bases, with 22 bases between. In nucleotides, the CDR3 is TGTGCCAGCAACCGACTAGACGGGGCCCAATCCAATGAGCAGTTCTTC. This sequence encodes CASNRLDGAQSNEQFF. The whole variable domain, filled in from reference TRBV5-6 and TRBJ2-1, reads DAGVTQSPTHLIKTRGQQVTLRCSPKSGHDTVSWYQQALGQGPQFIFQYYEEEERQRGNFPDRFSGHQFPNYSSELNVNALLLGDSALYLCASNRLDGAQSNEQFFGPGTRLTVL.

CDR3 coding DNA: TGTGCCAGCAGCGTAGCTCTTAGGCAGGGGGTTGGCACCGGGGAGCTGTTTTTT. The encoded protein is CASSVALRQGVGTGELFF. This chain uses TRBV9 with TRBJ2-2, with 7 bases aligning to TRBD1. In germline, CDR1 is SGDLS, CDR2 YYNGEE. The CDR3 sequence is 18 residues long. V was clipped by 0 bases and J by 4 bases; unmatched bases: 12.

J is TRBJ1-4 and V is TRBV3-1 (or the pseudogene TRBV3-2); D gene unclear. With 1 base removed from V and 7 bases from J, the gap between germline ends came to 4 bases. The CDR3 runs to 12 residues. The germline V gene encodes CDR1 LGHDT and CDR2 YNNKEL (reference sequence). The chain's CDR3 is CASSQVAEKLFF. Here the CDR3 DNA reads TGTGCCAGCAGCCAAGTGGCTGAAAAACTGTTTTTT.

The chain uses TRBV24-1 and TRBJ2-1; tentative D call: TRBD2 (6 bases). V lost 9 bases, J lost 3 bases, and 17 bases lay in between. The length of the CDR3 is 15 residues. From germline, CDR1 is KGHDR and CDR2 SFDVKD. The CDR3 reads CATETGGNFYNEQFF. The DNA for the CDR3 is TGTGCCACCGAAACTGGGGGGAACTTCTACAATGAGCAGTTCTTC.

The chain uses TRBV19 and TRBJ2-7; 7 bases are a match to TRBD1. J lost 7 bases, V lost 3 bases, and 9 bases had no gene match. Germline CDR1 reads LNHDA; CDR2 reads SQIVND (reference sequence). The CDR3 loop spans 14 amino acids. The CDR3 DNA sequence: TGTGCCAGTAGTATTTTGGGACAGCTCCAAGAGCAGTACTTC. It is translated as CASSILGQLQEQYF.

The chain links TRBV5-1 to TRBJ2-3; D might be TRBD2 (6 bases). The CDR3 contains 16 residues. Trimming took 0 bases from V and 5 from J, leaving 16 bases between them. Per germline, CDR1 SGHRS and CDR2 YFSETQ. CDR3 protein: CASSLEGTHLGDTQYF. CDR3 DNA sequence: TGCGCCAGCAGCTTGGAGGGGACTCACCTGGGAGATACGCAGTATTTT.

The V and J genes are TRBV3-1 (or the pseudogene TRBV3-2) and TRBJ2-7, with 7 bases fitting TRBD1. The CDR3 is made up of 15 amino acids. Germline CDR1 and CDR2: LGHDT and YNNKEL (reference sequence). Trimming removed 4 bases from V and 6 bases from J; junction bases left unmatched: 12. As DNA, the CDR3 is TGTGCCAGCAGCCTAACAGGGGTTAGAGGCGGCGAGCAGTACTTC. Its protein is CASSLTGVRGGEQYF.

The genes are TRBV5-4 and TRBJ1-6, with D perhaps TRBD1 (6 bases). CDR3 length: 15 amino acids. Germline assignment: CDR1 SGHNT and CDR2 YYREEE (reference sequence). V was shortened by 4 bases and J by 5 bases, with 13 bases between the two germline ends. CDR3 nucleotides: TGTGCCAGCAGCCTTTCCGGGACAAATAATTCACCCCTCCACTTT. Translated: CASSLSGTNNSPLHF.

The rearrangement uses TRBV19 and TRBJ2-1; 12 bases agree with TRBD2. Germline trimming cut 4 bases from V and 7 bases from J; bases unmatched to any gene: 8. Germline lookup yields CDR1 LNHDA and CDR2 SQIVND (reference sequence). The CDR3 spans 16 residues. In nucleotides, the CDR3 is TGTGCCAGTAGTACTACTAGCGGGGGGAATGAAAATGAGCAGTTCTTC. The encoded protein is CASSTTSGGNENEQFF.

V gene TRBV6-1 combines with J gene TRBJ2-2; D gene unclear. The CDR3 has 14 amino acids. The germline gives CDR1 MNHNS, CDR2 SASEGT. V was clipped by 3 bases and J by 1 base, with 6 bases between them. CDR3 residues: CASSDNLNTGELFF. The DNA of the CDR3 is TGTGCCAGCAGTGACAACTTGAACACCGGGGAGCTGTTTTTT.

The chain recombines TRBV7-2 with TRBJ2-3; no reliable D call. There are 15 residues in the CDR3. V shed 3 bases and J shed 7 bases, with 17 bases lying between them. Germline V CDR1 and CDR2: SGHTA, FQGNSA. CDR3 residues: CASSFPTLGGNTQYF. In DNA, the CDR3 is TGTGCCAGCAGCTTCCCCACCCTTGGCGGAAATACGCAGTATTTT. Together with reference TRBV7-2 and TRBJ2-3, the CDR3 gives the full variable domain: GAGVSQSPSNKVTEKGKDVELRCDPISGHTALYWYRQSLGQGLEFLIYFQGNSAPDKSGLPSDRFSAERTGGSVSTLTIQRTQQEDSAVYLCASSFPTLGGNTQYFGPGTRLTVL.

This clone was observed a single time. The chain combines TRBV5-1 with TRBJ2-1; D may be TRBD1 (6 bases). Germline V lookup: CDR1 SGHRS, CDR2 YFSETQ. The ends were cut back, 7 bases at V and 7 bases at J, with 12 bases in the middle. The CDR3 is 12 residues long. The CDR3 DNA is TGCGCCAGCCAGGACAGCGTAAATGAGCAGTTCTTC. Translation gives CASQDSVNEQFF. The full variable domain, completed using reference TRBV5-1 and TRBJ2-1, is KAGVTQTPRYLIKTRGQQVTLSCSPISGHRSVSWYQQTPGQGLQFLFEYFSETQRNKGNFPGRFSGRQFSNSRSEMNVSTLELGDSALYLCASQDSVNEQFFGPGTRLTVL.

V and J are TRBV6-5 and TRBJ2-2, with unresolved D. There are 15 residues in the CDR3. The V end lost 8 bases, the J end lost 4 bases, and 17 bases lay between the germline ends. Germline V gene data show CDR1 as MNHEY and CDR2 as SVGAGI. The chain's CDR3 is CASLIQPGGTGELFF. In DNA form, the CDR3 reads TGTGCCAGCTTGATCCAACCCGGTGGCACCGGGGAGCTGTTTTTT.

J is TRBJ2-7 and V is TRBV19, with 9 bases that match TRBD1. Germline assignment: CDR1 LNHDA and CDR2 SQIVND (reference sequence). The CDR3 contains 15 residues. Germline trimming cut 0 bases from V and 6 bases from J; bases unmatched to any gene: 6. CDR3 region: CASSIDPGQGSEQYF. CDR3 DNA: TGTGCCAGTAGTATAGATCCGGGACAGGGTTCCGAGCAGTACTTC. The full variable domain, completed using reference TRBV19 and TRBJ2-7, is DGGITQSPKYLFRKEGQNVTLSCEQNLNHDAMYWYRQDPGQGLRLIYYSQIVNDFQKGDIAEGYSVSREKKESFPLTVTSAQKNPTAFYLCASSIDPGQGSEQYFGPGTRLTVT.

V and J are TRBV5-4 and TRBJ2-7, with 7 bases lining up with TRBD1. The CDR3 is 15 residues long. The V segment lost 1 base and the J segment 4 bases; nucleotides outside the gene matches: 8. Germline CDR1 is SGHNT and CDR2 is YYREEE (reference sequence). The CDR3 sequence: CASSLQPGQMYEQYF. Here the CDR3 DNA reads TGTGCCAGCAGCTTGCAACCGGGACAGATGTACGAGCAGTACTTC. Full variable domain (remainder filled in from reference TRBV5-4 and TRBJ2-7): ETGVTQSPTHLIKTRGQQVTLRCSSQSGHNTVSWYQQALGQGPQFIFQYYREEENGRGNFPPRFSGLQFPNYSSELNVNALELDDSALYLCASSLQPGQMYEQYFGPGTRLTVT.

The CDR3 bases are TGCAGCGCCCGACGGGGGAGCACTGAAGCTTTCTTT. Translated, it gives CSARRGSTEAFF. V gene TRBV29-1 combines with J gene TRBJ1-1, with D perhaps matching TRBD1 (5 bases). Per the germline V gene, CDR1 is SQVTM and CDR2 is ANQGSEA. The CDR3 has 12 residues. V lost 7 bases and J lost 4, with 13 bases in between.

The chain carries TRBV9 and TRBJ1-4; D perhaps matches TRBD1 (5 bases). The CDR3 totals 16 residues. V was pared by 0 bases and J by 1 base, with 10 bases between. Germline loops: CDR1 SGDLS, CDR2 YYNGEE. The CDR3 DNA reads as TGTGCCAGCAGCGTAGCTGACAGCTTAACTAATGAAAAACTGTTTTTT. Its protein is CASSVADSLTNEKLFF.

This clone has a handful of counts. V gene TRBV18 combines with J gene TRBJ1-4; weak D call: TRBD1 (6 bases). The CDR3 sequence is 15 residues long. V shed 4 bases and J shed 2 bases, with 11 bases lying between them. Germline V CDR1 and CDR2: KGHSH, LQKENI. The CDR3, as DNA: TGTGCCAGCTCACGGAGTACAGGGACTAATGAAAAACTGTTTTTT. As protein: CASSRSTGTNEKLFF.

The chain carries TRBV30 and TRBJ2-7; 10 bases fit TRBD1. Germline CDR1 reads GTSNPN; CDR2 reads SVGIG (reference sequence). V lost 8 bases, J lost 7 bases, and 14 bases stayed unmatched. The CDR3 has 14 amino acids. CDR3 nucleotide sequence: TGTGCCAGCGAGGGACAGGGGACTACGAGGGAGCAGTACTTC. It is translated as CASEGQGTTREQYF.

This chain uses TRBV6-1 with TRBJ1-5; the D is unclear. V was trimmed by 3 bases and J by 7 bases, leaving 16 bases between them. Germline loops: CDR1 MNHNS, CDR2 SASEGT. The CDR3 runs to 15 residues. In DNA, the CDR3 is TGTGCCAGCAGTGATTTTGAGAGAGGGAACCAGCCCCAGCATTTT. It translates to CASSDFERGNQPQHF.

Only one count was recorded for this clone. Written as DNA, the CDR3 is TGCGCCAGCAGTGAAAGACTCACCGGGGAGCTGTTTTTT. Protein: CASSERLTGELFF. The rearrangement links TRBV10-1 to TRBJ2-2; D unclear. The CDR3 has 13 residues. Trimming stripped 3 bases from V and 4 bases from J, with 6 bases between. CDR1 is WNHNN, CDR2 SYGVQD, per germline (reference sequence).

The DNA of the CDR3 is TGTGCCAGTAGAATACAGGGGGCGCCCCGAGACGAGCAGTACTTC. This gives the protein CASRIQGAPRDEQYF. The J gene is TRBJ2-7, the V gene TRBV19; 9 bases are a match to TRBD1. V lost 6 bases, J lost 5 bases, and 11 bases stayed unmatched. CDR1 is LNHDA, CDR2 SQIVND, per germline (reference sequence). This CDR3 region has 15 residues.

The chain recombines TRBV5-1 with TRBJ2-1; 12 bases are shared with TRBD2. The CDR3 has 16 residues. V lost 1 base and J lost 7; bases outside the gene matches: 6. The germline V gene encodes CDR1 SGHRS and CDR2 YFSETQ. DNA for the CDR3: TGCGCCAGCAGCTTGTTGGGACTAGCGGGTGTGAATGAGCAGTTCTTC. Translated: CASSLLGLAGVNEQFF.

The rearrangement links TRBV5-1 to TRBJ2-1; a weak D match, TRBD2 (6 bases). CDR3 length equals 13 residues. The V end was cut by 4 bases, the J end by 5 bases, with 10 bases between. CDR1 and CDR2 (germline): SGHRS, YFSETQ. The DNA of the CDR3 is TGCGCCAGCAGCGCGGGAATGAACAATGAGCAGTTCTTC. Its translation is CASSAGMNNEQFF.

This clone turned up a few times. V is TRBV7-6 and J is TRBJ2-5; TRBD2 matches at 8 bases. The CDR3 has 14 residues. The trim removed 3 bases at V and 5 bases at J, leaving 5 bases unmatched. Germline CDR1 and CDR2: SGHVS and FNYEAQ. The CDR3 spells CASSFASGSETQYF. DNA for the CDR3: TGTGCCAGCAGCTTCGCTAGCGGGTCGGAGACCCAGTACTTC.

This chain uses TRBV4-1 with TRBJ1-5; 8 positions agree with TRBD1. With V trimmed by 0 bases and J by 2 bases, 3 bases remained unmatched. The germline gives CDR1 MGHRA, CDR2 YSYEKL. This CDR3 is 16 amino acids long. CDR3 sequence reads: CASSQDGQGGNQPQHF. CDR3 DNA sequence: TGCGCCAGCAGCCAAGACGGACAGGGAGGCAATCAGCCCCAGCATTTT.